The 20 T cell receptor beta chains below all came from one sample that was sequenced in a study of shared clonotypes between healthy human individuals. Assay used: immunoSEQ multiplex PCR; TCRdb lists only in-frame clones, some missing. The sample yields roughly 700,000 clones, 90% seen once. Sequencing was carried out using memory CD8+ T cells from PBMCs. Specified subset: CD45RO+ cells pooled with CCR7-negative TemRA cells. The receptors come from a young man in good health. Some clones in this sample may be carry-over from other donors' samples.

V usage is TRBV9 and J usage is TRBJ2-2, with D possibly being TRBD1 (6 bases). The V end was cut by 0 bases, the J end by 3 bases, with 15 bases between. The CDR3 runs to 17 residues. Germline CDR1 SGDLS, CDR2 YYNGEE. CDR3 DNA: TGTGCCAGCAGCGTAGGCAGGGGCGTTTCGGACACCGGGGAGCTGTTTTTT. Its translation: CASSVGRGVSDTGELFF.

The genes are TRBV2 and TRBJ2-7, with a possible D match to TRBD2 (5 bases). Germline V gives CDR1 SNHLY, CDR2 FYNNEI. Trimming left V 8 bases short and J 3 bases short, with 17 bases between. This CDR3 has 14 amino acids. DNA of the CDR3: TGTGCCAGCTTATGGCTAGCAGTAAACTACGAGCAGTACTTC. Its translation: CASLWLAVNYEQYF.

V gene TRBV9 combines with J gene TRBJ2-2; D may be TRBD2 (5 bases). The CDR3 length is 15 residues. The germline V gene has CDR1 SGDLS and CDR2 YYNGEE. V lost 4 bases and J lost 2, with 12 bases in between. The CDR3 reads CASSPRRTNTGELFF. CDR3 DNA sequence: TGTGCCAGCAGCCCCCGCCGGACTAACACCGGGGAGCTGTTTTTT.

The CDR3: CASSGGLAGNYEQYF. In DNA form, the CDR3 reads TGCGCCAGCAGCGGAGGACTAGCGGGGAATTACGAGCAGTACTTC. The rearrangement joins TRBV5-1 to TRBJ2-7; TRBD2 aligns across 12 bases. The length of the CDR3 is 15 residues. The ends lost 4 bases at V and 4 bases at J; junction bases unmatched: 6. Germline CDR1 and CDR2: SGHRS and YFSETQ.

The CDR3 sequence: CASSPDLPSGARDEQYF. The CDR3 DNA reads as TGTGCCAGCAGTCCCGACCTCCCTAGCGGGGCCAGGGACGAGCAGTACTTC. The chain has TRBV27 and TRBJ2-7; 9 bases are shared with TRBD2. With V trimmed by 5 bases and J by 5 bases, 16 bases remained unmatched. This CDR3 spans 17 amino acids. Germline V gives CDR1 MNHEY, CDR2 SMNVEV (reference sequence).

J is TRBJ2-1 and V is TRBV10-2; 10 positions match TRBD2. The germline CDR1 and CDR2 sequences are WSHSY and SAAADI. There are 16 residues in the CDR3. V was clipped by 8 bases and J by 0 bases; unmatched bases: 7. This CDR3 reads CASGSGRASSYNEQFF. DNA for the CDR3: TGCGCCAGCGGAAGCGGGAGGGCTAGCTCCTACAATGAGCAGTTCTTC.

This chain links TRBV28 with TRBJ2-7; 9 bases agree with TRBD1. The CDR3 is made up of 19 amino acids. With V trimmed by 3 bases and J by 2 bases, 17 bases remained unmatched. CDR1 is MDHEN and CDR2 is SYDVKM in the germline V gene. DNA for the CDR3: TGTGCCAGCAGTTTTCGCCGATTTGCTTTCGGGACAGGGCCCTACGAGCAGTACTTC. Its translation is CASSFRRFAFGTGPYEQYF.

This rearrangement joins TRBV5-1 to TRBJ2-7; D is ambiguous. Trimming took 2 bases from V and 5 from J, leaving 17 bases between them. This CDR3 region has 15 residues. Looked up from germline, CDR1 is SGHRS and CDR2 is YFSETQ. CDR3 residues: CASSLPGFQTDEQYF. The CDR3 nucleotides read TGCGCCAGCAGCTTACCAGGATTCCAAACAGACGAGCAGTACTTC.

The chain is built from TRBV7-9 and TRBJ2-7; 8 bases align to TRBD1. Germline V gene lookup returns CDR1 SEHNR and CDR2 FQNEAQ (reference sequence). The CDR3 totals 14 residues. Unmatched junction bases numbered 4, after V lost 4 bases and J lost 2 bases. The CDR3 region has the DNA TGTGCCAGCAGCTACGGGACAGGTCCCTACGAGCAGTACTTC. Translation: CASSYGTGPYEQYF.

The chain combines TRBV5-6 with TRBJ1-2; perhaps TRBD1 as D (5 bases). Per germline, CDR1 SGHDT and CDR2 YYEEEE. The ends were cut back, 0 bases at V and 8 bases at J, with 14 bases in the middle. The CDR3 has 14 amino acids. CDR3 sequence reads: CASSLGAGGVGYTF. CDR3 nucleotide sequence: TGTGCCAGCAGCTTGGGCGCAGGAGGGGTAGGCTACACCTTC.

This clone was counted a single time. CDR3 region: CASAFGASNQPQHF. The CDR3, as DNA: TGTGCCAGCGCATTTGGGGCTAGCAATCAGCCCCAGCATTTT. The V gene is TRBV6-5, the J gene TRBJ1-5; perhaps TRBD1 as D (5 bases). The CDR3 has 14 amino acids. V was cut by 8 bases and J by 0 bases, with 11 bases left in between. Germline V CDR1 and CDR2: MNHEY, SVGAGI.

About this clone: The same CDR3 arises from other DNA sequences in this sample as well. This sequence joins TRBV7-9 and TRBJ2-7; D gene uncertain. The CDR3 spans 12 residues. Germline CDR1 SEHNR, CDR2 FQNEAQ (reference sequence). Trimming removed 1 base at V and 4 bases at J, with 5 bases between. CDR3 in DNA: TGTGCCAGCAGCTTAGGAGTATACGAGCAGTACTTC. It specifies CASSLGVYEQYF.

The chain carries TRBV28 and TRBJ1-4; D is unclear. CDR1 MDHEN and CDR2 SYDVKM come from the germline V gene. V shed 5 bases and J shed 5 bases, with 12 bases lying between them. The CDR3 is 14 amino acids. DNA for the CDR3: TGTGCCAGCAGTCAGACCGGGGAGAATGAAAAACTGTTTTTT. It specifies CASSQTGENEKLFF.

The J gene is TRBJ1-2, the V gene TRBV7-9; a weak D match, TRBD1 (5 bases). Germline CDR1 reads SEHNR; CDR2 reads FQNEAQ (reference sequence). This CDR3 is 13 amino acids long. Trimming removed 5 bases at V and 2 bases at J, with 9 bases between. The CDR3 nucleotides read TGTGCCAGCAGCCGGGGCCTGAACTATGGCTACACCTTC. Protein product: CASSRGLNYGYTF. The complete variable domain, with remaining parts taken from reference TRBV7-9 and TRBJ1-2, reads DTGVSQNPRHKITKRGQNVTFRCDPISEHNRLYWYRQTLGQGPEFLTYFQNEAQLEKSRLLSDRFSAERPKGSFSTLEIQRTEQGDSAMYLCASSRGLNYGYTFGSGTRLTVV.

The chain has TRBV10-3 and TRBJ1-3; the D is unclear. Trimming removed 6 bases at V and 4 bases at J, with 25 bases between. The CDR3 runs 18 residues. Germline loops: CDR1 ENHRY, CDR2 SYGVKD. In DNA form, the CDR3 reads TGTGCCATCAGGGACCGGGGAAAGCCAGACCAAGTGGGAAACACCATATATTTT. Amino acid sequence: CAIRDRGKPDQVGNTIYF.

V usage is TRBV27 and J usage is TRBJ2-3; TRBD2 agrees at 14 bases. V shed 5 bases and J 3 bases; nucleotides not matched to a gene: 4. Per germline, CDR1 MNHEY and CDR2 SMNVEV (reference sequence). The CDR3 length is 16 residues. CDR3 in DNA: TGTGCCAGCAGTCCTGGGACTAGCGGGAGAACAGATACGCAGTATTTT. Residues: CASSPGTSGRTDTQYF.

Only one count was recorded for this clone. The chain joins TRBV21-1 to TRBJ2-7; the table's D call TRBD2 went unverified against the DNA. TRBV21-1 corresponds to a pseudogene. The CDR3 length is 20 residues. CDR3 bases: TGTGCCAGCAGGAATATTTCACCCGGACTAGCGGGAGGAGCGTCCTACGAGCAGTACTTC. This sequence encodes CASRNISPGLAGGASYEQYF.

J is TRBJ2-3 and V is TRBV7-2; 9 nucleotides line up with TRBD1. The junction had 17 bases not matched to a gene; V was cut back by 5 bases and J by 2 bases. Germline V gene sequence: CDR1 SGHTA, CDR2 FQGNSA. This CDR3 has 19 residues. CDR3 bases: TGTGCCAGCAGCCCCCCGGGACAGGGCCTATTGACGCTCACAGATACGCAGTATTTT. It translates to CASSPPGQGLLTLTDTQYF.

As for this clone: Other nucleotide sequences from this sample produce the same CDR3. This CDR3 is CASSQEEGYEQYF. Written as DNA, the CDR3 is TGCGCCAGCAGCCAAGAAGAGGGATACGAGCAGTACTTC. The chain is built from TRBV4-3 and TRBJ2-7; maybe TRBD2 (5 bases). CDR1 and CDR2 (germline): LGHNA, YSLEER. This CDR3 has 13 residues. V was clipped by 0 bases and J by 4 bases, with 7 bases between them.

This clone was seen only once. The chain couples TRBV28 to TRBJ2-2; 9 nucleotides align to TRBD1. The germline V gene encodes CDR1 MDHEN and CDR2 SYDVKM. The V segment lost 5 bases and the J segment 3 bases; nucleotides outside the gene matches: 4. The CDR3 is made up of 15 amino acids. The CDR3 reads CASSQQGAYTGELFF. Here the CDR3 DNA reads TGTGCCAGCAGTCAACAGGGGGCCTACACCGGGGAGCTGTTTTTT.